The following is a TCR beta chain sequence with its context. The germline CDR1 and CDR2 sequences are SQVTM and ANQGSEA. J gave up 0 bases and V 5 bases, and 2 bases lay outside the gene matches. This CDR3 contains 13 residues. This sample is part of a study of blood T cell repertoires in COVID-19. About the research overall: Collection of acute and convalescent COVID-19 samples took place in the United States, Italy and Spain.

Original analysis: By means of reference gene primer amplification, nucleated cell counts were estimated. Data came from immunoSEQ multiplex PCR; TCRdb stores just in-frame clones and leaves some out. V, J and clone size are taken as reported in that table, and D and trimming were inferred from the DNA itself. The sample lists approximately 220,000 clones; about four fifths were seen once. The chain joins TRBV29-1 to TRBJ2-3, with 7 bases fitting TRBD1. The sequenced sample was peripheral blood. This TCR came from a woman in her seventies with acute or convalescent COVID-19. This CDR3 reads CSVQTGSTDTQYF. CDR3 DNA sequence: TGCAGCGTTCAGACAGGGAGCACAGATACGCAGTATTTT.